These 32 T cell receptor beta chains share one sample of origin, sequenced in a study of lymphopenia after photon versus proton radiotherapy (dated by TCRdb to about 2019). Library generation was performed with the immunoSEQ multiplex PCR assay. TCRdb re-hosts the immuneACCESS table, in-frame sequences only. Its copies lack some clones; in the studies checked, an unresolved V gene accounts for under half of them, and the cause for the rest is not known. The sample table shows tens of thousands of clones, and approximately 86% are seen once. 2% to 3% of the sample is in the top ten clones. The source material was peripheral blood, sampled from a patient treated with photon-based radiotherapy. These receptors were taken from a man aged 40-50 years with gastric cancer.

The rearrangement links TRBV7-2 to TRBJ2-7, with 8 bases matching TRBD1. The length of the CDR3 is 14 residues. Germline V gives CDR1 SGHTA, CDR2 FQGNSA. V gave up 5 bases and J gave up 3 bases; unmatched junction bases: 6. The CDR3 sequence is CASSPGGENYEQYF. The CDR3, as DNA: TGTGCCAGCAGCCCAGGGGGCGAGAACTACGAGCAGTACTTC.

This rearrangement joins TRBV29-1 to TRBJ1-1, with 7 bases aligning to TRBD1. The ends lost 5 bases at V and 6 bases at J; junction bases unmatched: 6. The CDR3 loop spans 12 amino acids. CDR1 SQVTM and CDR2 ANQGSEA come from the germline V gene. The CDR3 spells CSVNRGPSEAFF. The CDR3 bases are TGCAGCGTTAACAGGGGACCCTCTGAAGCTTTCTTT.

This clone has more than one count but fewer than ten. The CDR3 coding sequence is TGTGCCAGTAGTATCCGGGGTGGGCGGAACACCATATATTTT. It yields the protein CASSIRGGRNTIYF. This rearrangement joins TRBV19 to TRBJ1-3; D gene unclear. CDR1 LNHDA and CDR2 SQIVND come from the germline V gene (reference sequence). There are 14 residues in the CDR3. V lost 3 bases and J 7 bases, leaving 13 bases between the germline ends.

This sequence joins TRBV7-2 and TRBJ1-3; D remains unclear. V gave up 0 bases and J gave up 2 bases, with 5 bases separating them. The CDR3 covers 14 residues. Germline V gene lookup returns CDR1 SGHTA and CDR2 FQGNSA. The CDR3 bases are TGTGCCAGCAGCTTAGCTTACGCTGGAAACACCATATATTTT. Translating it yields CASSLAYAGNTIYF.

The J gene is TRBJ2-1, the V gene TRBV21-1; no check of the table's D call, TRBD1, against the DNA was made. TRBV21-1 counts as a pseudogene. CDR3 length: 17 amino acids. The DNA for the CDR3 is TGTGCCAGCAGCAAAAGTTTGGGGACAGGTCCCTCAAATGAGCAGTTCTTC. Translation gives CASSKSLGTGPSNEQFF.

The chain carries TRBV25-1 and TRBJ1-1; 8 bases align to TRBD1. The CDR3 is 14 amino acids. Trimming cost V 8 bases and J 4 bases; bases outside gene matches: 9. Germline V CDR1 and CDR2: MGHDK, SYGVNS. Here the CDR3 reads CASGRSGQATEAFF. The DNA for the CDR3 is TGTGCCAGCGGACGATCGGGACAGGCCACTGAAGCTTTCTTT.

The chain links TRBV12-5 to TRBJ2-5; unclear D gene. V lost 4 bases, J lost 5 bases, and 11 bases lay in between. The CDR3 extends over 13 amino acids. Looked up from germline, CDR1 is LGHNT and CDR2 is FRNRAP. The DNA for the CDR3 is TGTGCTAGTGGTTCCCATCGAAGGGAGACCCAGTACTTC. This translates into CASGSHRRETQYF.

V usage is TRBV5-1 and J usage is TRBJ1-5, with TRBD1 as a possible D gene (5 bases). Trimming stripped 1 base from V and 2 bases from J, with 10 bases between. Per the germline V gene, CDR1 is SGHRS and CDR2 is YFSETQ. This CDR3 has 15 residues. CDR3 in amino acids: CASSLSGGGNQPQHF. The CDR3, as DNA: TGCGCCAGCAGCTTGTCCGGGGGAGGCAATCAGCCCCAGCATTTT.

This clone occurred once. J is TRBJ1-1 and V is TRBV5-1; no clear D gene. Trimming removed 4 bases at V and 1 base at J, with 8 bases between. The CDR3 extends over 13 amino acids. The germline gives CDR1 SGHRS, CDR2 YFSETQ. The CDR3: CASSDLRNTEAFF. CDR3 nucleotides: TGCGCCAGCAGCGACCTAAGGAACACTGAAGCTTTCTTT.

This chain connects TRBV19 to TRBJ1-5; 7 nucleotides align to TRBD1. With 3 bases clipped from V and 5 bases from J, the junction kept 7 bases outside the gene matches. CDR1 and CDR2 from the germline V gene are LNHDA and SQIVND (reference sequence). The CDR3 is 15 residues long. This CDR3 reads CASSIHRGGDQPQHF. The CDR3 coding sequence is TGTGCCAGTAGTATTCACAGGGGAGGAGATCAGCCCCAGCATTTT. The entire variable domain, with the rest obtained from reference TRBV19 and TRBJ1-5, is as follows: DGGITQSPKYLFRKEGQNVTLSCEQNLNHDAMYWYRQDPGQGLRLIYYSQIVNDFQKGDIAEGYSVSREKKESFPLTVTSAQKNPTAFYLCASSIHRGGDQPQHFGDGTRLSIL.

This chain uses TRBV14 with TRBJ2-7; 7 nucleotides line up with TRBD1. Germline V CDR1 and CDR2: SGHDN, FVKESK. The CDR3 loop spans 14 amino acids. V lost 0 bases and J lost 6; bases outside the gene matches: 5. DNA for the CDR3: TGTGCCAGCAGCCAAGAGCCGACAGGGTCCGAGCAGTACTTC. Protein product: CASSQEPTGSEQYF.

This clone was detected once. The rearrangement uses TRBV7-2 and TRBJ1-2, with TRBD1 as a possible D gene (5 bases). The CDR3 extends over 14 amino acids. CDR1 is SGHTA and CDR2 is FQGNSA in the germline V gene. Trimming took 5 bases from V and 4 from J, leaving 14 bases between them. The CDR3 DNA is TGTGCCAGCAGCGCAAGCAGGGTCGCCTATGGCTACACCTTC. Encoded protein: CASSASRVAYGYTF. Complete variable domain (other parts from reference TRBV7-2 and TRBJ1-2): GAGVSQSPSNKVTEKGKDVELRCDPISGHTALYWYRQSLGQGLEFLIYFQGNSAPDKSGLPSDRFSAERTGGSVSTLTIQRTQQEDSAVYLCASSASRVAYGYTFGSGTRLTVV.

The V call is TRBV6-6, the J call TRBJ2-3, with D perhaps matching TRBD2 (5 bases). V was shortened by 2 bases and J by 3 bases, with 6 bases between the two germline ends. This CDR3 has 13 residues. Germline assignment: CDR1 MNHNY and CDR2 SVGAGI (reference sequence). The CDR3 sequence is CASSYPGTDTQYF. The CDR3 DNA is TGTGCCAGCAGTTACCCGGGGACAGATACGCAGTATTTT.

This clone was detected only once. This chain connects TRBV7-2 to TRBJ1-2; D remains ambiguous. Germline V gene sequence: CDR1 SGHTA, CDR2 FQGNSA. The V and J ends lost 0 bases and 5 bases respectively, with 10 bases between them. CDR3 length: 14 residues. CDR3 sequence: CASSLAPLGYGYTF. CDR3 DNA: TGTGCCAGCAGCTTAGCGCCCCTCGGGTATGGCTACACCTTC.

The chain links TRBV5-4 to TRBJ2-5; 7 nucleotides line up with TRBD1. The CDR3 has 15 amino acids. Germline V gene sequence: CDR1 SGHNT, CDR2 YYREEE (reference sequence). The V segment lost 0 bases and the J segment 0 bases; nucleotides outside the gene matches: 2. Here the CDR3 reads CASSLGQGYQETQYF. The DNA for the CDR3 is TGTGCCAGCAGCTTGGGACAGGGATACCAAGAGACCCAGTACTTC.

CDR3: CASTPRTGYYEQYF. In DNA form, the CDR3 reads TGTGCCAGCACACCGAGGACAGGCTACTACGAGCAGTACTTC. J is TRBJ2-7 and V is TRBV27; 7 bases are a match to TRBD1. Unmatched junction bases numbered 9, after V lost 7 bases and J lost 3 bases. The length of the CDR3 is 14 residues. Germline assignment: CDR1 MNHEY and CDR2 SMNVEV (reference sequence).

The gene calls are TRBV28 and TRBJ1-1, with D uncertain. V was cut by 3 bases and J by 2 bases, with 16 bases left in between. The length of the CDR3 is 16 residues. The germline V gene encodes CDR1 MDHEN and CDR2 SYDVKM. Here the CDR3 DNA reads TGTGCCAGCAGTTTGGGAGGGTTCGTTGTAAACACTGAAGCTTTCTTT. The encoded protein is CASSLGGFVVNTEAFF.

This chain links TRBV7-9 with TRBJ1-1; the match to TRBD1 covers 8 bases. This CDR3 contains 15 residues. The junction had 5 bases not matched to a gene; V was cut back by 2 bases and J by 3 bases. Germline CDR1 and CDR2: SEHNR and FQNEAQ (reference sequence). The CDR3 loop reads CASSLLAGGYTEAFF. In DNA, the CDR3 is TGTGCCAGCAGCTTACTGGCAGGGGGCTACACTGAAGCTTTCTTT. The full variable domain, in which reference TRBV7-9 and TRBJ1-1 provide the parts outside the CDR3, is DTGVSQNPRHKITKRGQNVTFRCDPISEHNRLYWYRQTLGQGPEFLTYFQNEAQLEKSRLLSDRFSAERPKGSFSTLEIQRTEQGDSAMYLCASSLLAGGYTEAFFGQGTRLTVV.

The CDR3 DNA is TGTGCCAGCAGCTTAGAGGGGGGGGATTTGAATGAGCAGTTCTTC. Translated, it gives CASSLEGGDLNEQFF. The V and J genes are TRBV11-2 and TRBJ2-1, with TRBD2 identical over 7 bases. Losses at the gene ends were 0 bases for V and 7 bases for J; bases not matched to a gene: 6. The CDR3 length is 15 residues. CDR1 SGHAT and CDR2 FQNNGV come from the germline V gene.

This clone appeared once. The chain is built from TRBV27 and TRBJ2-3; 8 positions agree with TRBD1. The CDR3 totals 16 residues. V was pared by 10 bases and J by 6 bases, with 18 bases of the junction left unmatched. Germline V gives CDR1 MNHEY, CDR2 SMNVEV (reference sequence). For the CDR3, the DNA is TGTGCCACCCGAATTCGACAGGGGCCGATTTCGGATACGCAGTATTTT. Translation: CATRIRQGPISDTQYF.

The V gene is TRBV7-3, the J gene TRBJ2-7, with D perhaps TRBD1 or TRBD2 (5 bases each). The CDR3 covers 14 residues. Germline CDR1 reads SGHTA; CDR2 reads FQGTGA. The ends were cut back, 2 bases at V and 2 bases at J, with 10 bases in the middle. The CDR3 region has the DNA TGTGCCAGCAGCTTATCGCAGGGACCCTACGAGCAGTACTTC. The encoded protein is CASSLSQGPYEQYF.

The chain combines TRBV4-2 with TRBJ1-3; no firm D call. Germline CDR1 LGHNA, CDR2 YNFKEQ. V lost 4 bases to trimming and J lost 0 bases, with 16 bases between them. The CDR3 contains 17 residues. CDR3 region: CASSPVRRVDSGNTIYF. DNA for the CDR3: TGTGCCAGCAGCCCGGTCCGGCGGGTTGACTCTGGAAACACCATATATTTT.

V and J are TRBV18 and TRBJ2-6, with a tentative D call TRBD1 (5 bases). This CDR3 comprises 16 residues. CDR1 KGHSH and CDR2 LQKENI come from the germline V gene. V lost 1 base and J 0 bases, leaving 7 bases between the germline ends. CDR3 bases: TGTGCCAGCTCACCACTTACAGGCTCTGGGGCCAACGTCCTGACTTTC. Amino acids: CASSPLTGSGANVLTF.

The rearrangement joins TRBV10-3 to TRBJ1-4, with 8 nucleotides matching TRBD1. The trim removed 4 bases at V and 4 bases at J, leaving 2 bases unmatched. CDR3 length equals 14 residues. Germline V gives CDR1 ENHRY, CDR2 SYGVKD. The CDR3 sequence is CAISATGVNEKLFF. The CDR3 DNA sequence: TGTGCCATCAGTGCGACAGGGGTTAATGAAAAACTGTTTTTT.

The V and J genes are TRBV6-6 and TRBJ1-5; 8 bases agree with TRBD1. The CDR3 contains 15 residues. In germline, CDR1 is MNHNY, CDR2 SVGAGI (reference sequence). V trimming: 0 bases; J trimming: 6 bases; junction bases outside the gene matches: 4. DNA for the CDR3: TGTGCCAGCAGTTACTCGCAGGGGGCGGGTCAGCCCCAGCATTTT. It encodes CASSYSQGAGQPQHF.

The CDR3 bases are TGTGCCAGCAGCCCAAGCGTCGGATATAGCAATCAGCCCCAGCATTTT. This encodes CASSPSVGYSNQPQHF. V gene TRBV11-2 combines with J gene TRBJ1-5; D not certain. Trimming stripped 5 bases from V and 0 bases from J, with 14 bases between. CDR3 length equals 16 residues. Germline values: CDR1 SGHAT, CDR2 FQNNGV.

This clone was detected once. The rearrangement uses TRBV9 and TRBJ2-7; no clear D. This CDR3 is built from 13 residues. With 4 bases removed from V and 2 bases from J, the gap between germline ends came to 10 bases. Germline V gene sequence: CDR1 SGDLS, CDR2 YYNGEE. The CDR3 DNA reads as TGTGCCAGCAGCCGCCCACCAGCCTACGAGCAGTACTTC. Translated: CASSRPPAYEQYF.

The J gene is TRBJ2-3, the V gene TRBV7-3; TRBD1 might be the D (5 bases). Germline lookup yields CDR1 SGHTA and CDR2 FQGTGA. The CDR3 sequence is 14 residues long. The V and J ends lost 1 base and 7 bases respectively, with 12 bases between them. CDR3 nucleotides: TGTGCCAGCAGCTTAAACCCAGACAGTAATACGCAGTATTTT. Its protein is CASSLNPDSNTQYF.

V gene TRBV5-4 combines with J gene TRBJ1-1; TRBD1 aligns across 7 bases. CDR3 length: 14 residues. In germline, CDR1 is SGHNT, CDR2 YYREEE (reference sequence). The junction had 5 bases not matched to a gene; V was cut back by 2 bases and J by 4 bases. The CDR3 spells CASSFIDRATEAFF. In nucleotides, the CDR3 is TGTGCCAGCAGCTTCATTGACAGGGCCACTGAAGCTTTCTTT.

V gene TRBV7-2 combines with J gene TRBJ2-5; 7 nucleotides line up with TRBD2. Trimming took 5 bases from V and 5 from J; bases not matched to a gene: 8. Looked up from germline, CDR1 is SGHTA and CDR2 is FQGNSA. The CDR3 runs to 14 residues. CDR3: CASSPPLGGETQYF. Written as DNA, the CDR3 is TGTGCCAGCAGCCCGCCCCTCGGGGGGGAGACCCAGTACTTC.

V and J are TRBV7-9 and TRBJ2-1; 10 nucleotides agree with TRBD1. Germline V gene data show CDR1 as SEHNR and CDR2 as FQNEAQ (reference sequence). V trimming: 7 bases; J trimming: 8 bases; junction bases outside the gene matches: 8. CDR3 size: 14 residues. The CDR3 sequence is CASNQDRGDDEQFF. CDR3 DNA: TGTGCCAGCAACCAGGACAGGGGGGATGATGAGCAGTTCTTC.

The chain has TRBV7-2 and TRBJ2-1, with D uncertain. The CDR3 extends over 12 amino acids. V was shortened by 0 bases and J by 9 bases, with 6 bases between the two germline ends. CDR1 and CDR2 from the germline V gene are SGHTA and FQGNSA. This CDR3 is CASSLARTEQFF. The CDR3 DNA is TGTGCCAGCAGCTTAGCGAGGACTGAGCAGTTCTTC.